The 18 T cell receptor beta chains given below trace back to one sample, sequenced in a study of tumor-infiltrating lymphocytes in primary liver carcinoma. Without any cell sorting, roughly 18-34 mg of bulk tissue yielded co-extracted RNA and DNA. Constant-region priming of roughly 500 ng total RNA yielded TCR beta cDNA. Employing slightly modified ARM-PCR, three nested multiplex PCR rounds were run, and these gave rise to the TCR beta libraries. The first two PCR rounds, approximately 10 cycles each, used TRBV1-TRBV30 forward primers and a C-beta reverse primer. TCRdb re-called the multiplex PCR reads through MiXCR, storing one row per CDR3 protein. Counted here are approximately 190,000 distinct CDR3 sequences, around four fifths occurring once; the ten biggest clones make up around a sixth. The sequenced sample was tumor tissue from primary liver carcinoma. Receptors originate from a man aged 35 to 55 with primary liver carcinoma and hepatitis B virus infection.

This clonotype has only a few counts. The V gene is TRBV11-1, the J gene TRBJ2-1; D might be TRBD1 or TRBD2, each matching 5 bases. The CDR3 runs to 15 residues. V lost 3 bases to trimming and J lost 5 bases, with 14 bases between them. CDR1 and CDR2 (germline): SGHAT, FQDESV (reference sequence). CDR3 in amino acids: CASSFKGPLNNEQFF. The CDR3 DNA reads as TGTGCCAGCAGCTTCAAGGGACCGCTGAACAATGAGCAGTTCTTC.

With respect to this clonotype: The junction departs from germline at one end; a sequencing error may be responsible. The chain joins TRBV29-1 to TRBJ2-7; no definite D call. The germline CDR1 and CDR2 sequences are SQVTM and ANQGSEA. There are 14 residues in the CDR3. In nucleotides, the CDR3 is TGCAGCGTGCAAGTTTTACCGAGCTCCTACAAGCAGTACTTC. This translates into CSVQVLPSSYKQYF.

The V call is TRBV4-3, the J call TRBJ1-6, with D possibly matching TRBD1 (6 bases). The V end lost 0 bases, the J end lost 17 bases, and 29 bases lay between the germline ends. The CDR3 totals 18 residues. CDR1 LGHNA and CDR2 YSLEER come from the germline V gene. The CDR3: CASSQEGPGHANNSSFHF. As DNA, the CDR3 is TGCGCCAGCAGCCAAGAAGGCCCGGGACACGCAAATAATTCATCCTTCCACTTT.

The chain joins TRBV11-2 to TRBJ1-5; perhaps TRBD1 as D (6 bases). This CDR3 is 17 amino acids long. The V gene's germline CDR1 is SGHAT and CDR2 FQNNGV. For the CDR3, the DNA is TGTACCAACAGCTTAGTAGGAGTAACAGGGAGCAATCAGCCCCAGCATTTT. It codes for CTNSLVGVTGSNQPQHF.

On this clonotype itself: Germline is not matched at one junction end, which may reflect a read error. The chain joins TRBV29-1 to TRBJ2-3; TRBD2 matches 16 bases. CDR1 and CDR2 (germline): SQVTM, ANQGSEA. The CDR3 loop spans 16 amino acids. The CDR3 protein is CSVRGLAGGSADAQYF. The DNA of the CDR3 is TGTAGCGTCCGGGGACTAGCGGGAGGGAGTGCAGATGCGCAGTATTTT.

Many counts were recorded for this clonotype. This chain links TRBV30 with TRBJ2-7; 8 positions agree with TRBD2. CDR3 length equals 19 residues. CDR1 GTSNPN and CDR2 SVGIG come from the germline V gene (reference sequence). V was pared by 7 bases and J by 4 bases, with 27 bases of the junction left unmatched. CDR3 residues: CASRFGQLAEIPKRYEQYF. The CDR3 coding sequence is TGTGCCTCCCGTTTTGGACAACTAGCGGAGATCCCTAAAAGATACGAGCAGTACTTC.

This clonotype has just a few counts. The chain has TRBV29-1 and TRBJ1-5; 7 nucleotides align to TRBD1. Germline CDR1 and CDR2: SQVTM and ANQGSEA. CDR3 length equals 14 residues. V was clipped by 6 bases and J by 6 bases; unmatched bases: 11. This CDR3 reads CSVATGCRSQPQHF. The CDR3 DNA reads as TGCAGCGTAGCGACAGGGTGTAGAAGTCAGCCCCAGCATTTT.

Comments on this clonotype: The junction shows a germline mismatch at one end, possibly a read error. The rearrangement joins TRBV11-2 to TRBJ2-1; weak D call: TRBD1 (5 bases). Looked up from germline, CDR1 is SGHAT and CDR2 is FQNNGV. CDR3 length: 17 amino acids. CDR3 DNA: TGTGTCAGCAGCTTAGGTAACAGGACGAGCTCCTACAATGAGCAGTCCTTC. Encoded protein: CVSSLGNRTSSYNEQSF.

With respect to this clonotype: Relative to the germline gene, one junction end is altered; a read error may explain this. The chain is built from TRBV6-6 and TRBJ2-2; 8 bases agree with TRBD1. The germline V gene has CDR1 MNHNY and CDR2 SVGAGI (reference sequence). The CDR3 has 12 residues. The CDR3 region is CAGRQGNGKLFF. In DNA form, the CDR3 reads TGTGCCGGCAGACAGGGGAACGGGAAGCTGTTTTTT.

Details on this clonotype: One end of the junction fails to match germline, which may point to a read error. The V and J genes are TRBV11-1 and TRBJ2-4; 8 bases are a match to TRBD2. This CDR3 spans 17 amino acids. CDR1 is SGHAT, CDR2 FQDESV, per germline (reference sequence). CDR3 in DNA: TGCGTTAGCAGCTTTCCCGGGACTAGGGGGACCAAAAACATTCAGTACTTC. Translated: CVSSFPGTRGTKNIQYF.

In this sample, this clonotype turned up many times. The chain carries TRBV25-1 and TRBJ2-1; no firm D call. Germline lookup yields CDR1 MGHDK and CDR2 SYGVNS. The CDR3 consists of 15 residues. V lost 1 base, J lost 2 bases, and 9 bases lay in between. The CDR3 DNA follows: TGTGCCAGCAGTGAATCAGGCAAAACCTACAATGAGCAGTTCTTC. It encodes CASSESGKTYNEQFF.

With respect to this clonotype: A read error may account for a junction end that differs from germline. The chain joins TRBV28 to TRBJ2-1; TRBD1 aligns across 9 bases. CDR3 length: 14 amino acids. Germline loops: CDR1 MDHEN, CDR2 SYDVKM. This chain's CDR3 is CASRGTGNYYEPFF. Here the CDR3 DNA reads TGTGCCAGCAGAGGGACAGGGAACTACTATGAGCCGTTCTTC.

In the case of this clonotype: No conserved phenylalanine or tryptophan is present at the end of the CDR3, so a read error is the likely explanation. The V call is TRBV28, the J call TRBJ2-3; 8 bases agree with TRBD1. Trimming at V came to 10 bases and at J to 5 bases, leaving 8 bases not matched to a gene. Per the germline V gene, CDR1 is MDHEN and CDR2 is SYDVKM. CDR3 length: 13 amino acids. CDR3 nucleotides: TGTGCCAACAGATTACAGGGGGTAGATACGCAGTATATT. Amino acids: CANRLQGVDTQYI.

The CDR3: CASSYPGVGSGGAYTF. Written as DNA, the CDR3 is TGTGCCAGCAGTTACCCCGGAGTGGGCTCCGGAGGAGCCTACACCTTC. The chain combines TRBV6-2 or TRBV6-3 with TRBJ1-2; D not certain. Germline V gene lookup returns CDR1 MNHEY and CDR2 SVGEGT. Trimming left V 2 bases short and J 10 bases short, with 23 bases between. The CDR3 contains 16 residues.

A note on this clonotype: Since the CDR3 does not end with the conserved phenylalanine or tryptophan, this likely comes from a read error. The CDR3 sequence is CASSSGGSSVGTRTDTQYH. As DNA, the CDR3 is TGTGCCAGCAGCTCTGGGGGAAGCTCTGTTGGAACCCGCACAGATACGCAGTATCAT. The rearrangement uses TRBV11-1 and TRBJ2-3; D is possibly TRBD1 or TRBD2 (5 bases each). The germline V and J ends were trimmed by 4 bases and 1 base, with 24 bases remaining between them. In germline, CDR1 is SGHAT, CDR2 FQDESV (reference sequence). The CDR3 has 19 residues.

About this clonotype: Compared with germline, one end of the junction differs, possibly owing to a read error. The rearrangement links TRBV29-1 to TRBJ2-2; 9 bases match TRBD2. This CDR3 contains 15 residues. The germline gives CDR1 SQVTM, CDR2 ANQGSEA. Here the CDR3 reads CGVRTSAANTGELFF. DNA for the CDR3: TGCGGCGTTAGGACTAGCGCAGCGAACACCGGGGAGCTGTTTTTT.

In regard to this clonotype: A junction boundary mismatches the germline segment, possibly from a read error. J is TRBJ2-2 and V is TRBV11-2; a weak D match, TRBD2 (5 bases). CDR3 length: 12 residues. Looked up from germline, CDR1 is SGHAT and CDR2 is FQNNGV. CDR3 coding DNA: TGTGCTAGCAGCTCTGATTCCGGGGAACTGTTTTTT. Residues: CASSSDSGELFF. The whole variable domain, remainder taken from reference TRBV11-2 and TRBJ2-2, is EAGVAQSPRYKIIEKRQSVAFWCNPISGHATLYWYQQILGQGPKLLIQFQNNGVVDDSQLPKDRFSAERLKGVDSTLKIQPAKLEDSAVYLCASSSDSGELFFGEGSRLTVL.

For this clonotype: At one end the junction does not follow the germline gene, possibly because of a read error. The chain recombines TRBV29-1 with TRBJ1-1; TRBD1 matches at 7 bases. The CDR3 is made up of 12 amino acids. Germline V lookup: CDR1 SQVTM, CDR2 ANQGSEA. CDR3 DNA sequence: TGCATCGTGGGGACAGACATGACTGAAACTTTCTTT. Translation gives CIVGTDMTETFF.